This T cell receptor (beta chain) was recovered during a study of CD8 T cells in Susac syndrome. This CDR3 contains 14 residues. The V end was cut by 1 base, the J end by 2 bases, with 8 bases between. A remark on this clonotype: The antigen is undetermined.

Sequencing of TCR beta was carried out in blood CD8+ and CD4+ T cells. The CD8+ and CD4+ T cells were isolated magnetically using a negative isolation approach, whereas the TEMRA cells were enriched by FACS. RNA, at about 0.45 to 1 ug, was reverse transcribed with random hexamers. Multiplex immunoSEQ PCR targeted 54 Vbeta and 13 Jbeta TCR beta segments. TCRdb independently ran MiXCR on the immunoSEQ multiplex PCR reads; one entry per CDR3 protein. Altogether some 400,000 distinct CDR3 sequences are present, approximately 89% being singletons, with the ten largest covering approximately 0.12%. Study-wide points: The authors acknowledged that the study's TCR sequencing and HLA analysis involved relatively few individuals.

The sequenced sample consisted of CD8+ T cells from PBMCs. The chain links TRBV12-3 or TRBV12-4 to TRBJ1-1, with unresolved D. The origin of this receptor is a human donor with multiple sclerosis. CDR3 in DNA: TGTGCCAGCAGTTTAGACGGCTTCAACACTGAAGCTTTCTTT. Translating gives CASSLDGFNTEAFF.